Listed below are T cell receptor beta chains from one sample, sequenced in a study of blood T cell repertoires in COVID-19. Clones were sequenced by immunoSEQ multiplex PCR, and TCRdb holds only the in-frame ones, with some missing. This table holds 200,000 to 250,000 clones, roughly 90% found once. Sequencing used peripheral blood. All receptors derive from a woman aged 55-75 years with acute or convalescent COVID-19. CDR3s include the opening cysteine and the closing phenylalanine or tryptophan. D genes are given only for firm matches. Only part of the rows carry a size: once, few, many, or a class if the clone is expanded.

TRBV6-5	TRBJ1-6	NA	NA	TGTGCCAGCAGTCCACGCAGCTCCTATAATTCACCCCTCCACTTT	CASSPRSSYNSPLHF
TRBV5-1	TRBJ2-7	TRBD2	once	TGCGCCAGCACCCGGTTAGGCGGGGGAACCTACGAGCAGTACTTC	CASTRLGGGTYEQYF
TRBV18	TRBJ1-5	NA	NA	TGTGCCAGCTCCCAGGAGGATCTAAGCAATCAGCCCCAGCATTTT	CASSQEDLSNQPQHF
TRBV27	TRBJ1-5	TRBD1	NA	TGTGCCAGCAGACTGACAGGGGGCAATCAGCCCCAGCATTTT	CASRLTGGNQPQHF
TRBV6-5	TRBJ1-2	TRBD1	NA	TGTGCCAGCACCTCCCCGGACAGGAGATATGGCTACACCTTC	CASTSPDRRYGYTF
TRBV6-1	TRBJ1-3	NA	NA	TGTGCCAGCATCCCGCCCGGTGAGGCTGGAAACACCATATATTTT	CASIPPGEAGNTIYF
TRBV10-3	TRBJ1-2	NA	NA	TGTGCCACCGGGACACGTAGATATGGCTACACCTTC	CATGTRRYGYTF
TRBV4-2	TRBJ1-1	NA	NA	TGTGCCAGCAGCTACAGGGCCGGGTCTGAAGCTTTCTTT	CASSYRAGSEAFF
TRBV20-1	TRBJ1-1	NA	NA	TGCAGTGCTAGGGGCGACAGGGAAGCTTTCTTT	CSARGDREAFF
TRBV9	TRBJ2-3	NA	NA	TGTGCCAGCAGCTTCAGACAGGGCACAGATACGCAGTATTTT	CASSFRQGTDTQYF
TRBV12-5	TRBJ1-1	NA	NA	TGTGCTAGTGCCCCGGGAACAGCGAACACTGAAGCTTTCTTT	CASAPGTANTEAFF
TRBV19	TRBJ2-7	TRBD1	NA	TGTGCCAGTAGTCTCCTAGGGACAGGGGGCTCCTACGAGCAGTACTTC	CASSLLGTGGSYEQYF
TRBV30	TRBJ1-6	NA	once	TGTGCCTGGAGTAAACAGGGAAACTCACCCCTCCACTTT	CAWSKQGNSPLHF
TRBV5-1	TRBJ2-3	NA	NA	TGCGCCAGCAGACAGGGACCGAGCACAGATACGCAGTATTTT	CASRQGPSTDTQYF
TRBV9	TRBJ2-1	NA	NA	TGTGCCAGCAGCGCCGCTAGGGAGTTTAATGAGCAGTTCTTC	CASSAAREFNEQFF
TRBV11-3	TRBJ2-3	NA	NA	TGTGCCAGCAGCTCCCAAACAGGGACGCTGAATACGCAGTATTTT	CASSSQTGTLNTQYF
TRBV28	TRBJ2-7	TRBD1	NA	TGTGCCAGCAGCGGGACAGAACCAAATTACTACGAGCAGTACTTC	CASSGTEPNYYEQYF
TRBV5-3	TRBJ2-5	TRBD2	NA	TGTGCCAGAAGCGTCGGGACTAGCGGGGGGACGAAGAATTGGGAGACCCAGTACTTC	CARSVGTSGGTKNWETQYF
TRBV6-5	TRBJ2-7	NA	NA	TGTGCCAGCAGTTACTCTGGCAGGGTCCTCTACGAGCAGTACTTC	CASSYSGRVLYEQYF
TRBV5-1	TRBJ2-6	NA	NA	TGCGCCAGCAGCTTGGCCTATGTACAGGGACGGAGCTCTGGGGCCAACGTCCTGACTTTC	CASSLAYVQGRSSGANVLTF
TRBV7-8	TRBJ2-7	NA	NA	TGTGCCAGCAGCCAAGGCAGGGACTACGAGCAGTACTTC	CASSQGRDYEQYF
TRBV4-1	TRBJ1-1	NA	NA	TGCGCCAGCAGCCAAGTGATGGGGGGTATGAACACTGAAGCTTTCTTT	CASSQVMGGMNTEAFF
TRBV5-6	TRBJ1-6	NA	NA	TGTGCCAGCAGCTTCCGTCAGGGAGGTAGTTCACCCCTCCACTTT	CASSFRQGGSSPLHF
TRBV9	TRBJ1-2	TRBD1	few	TGTGCCAGCAGCGTGGACAGGAGGGGACACTATGGCTACACCTTC	CASSVDRRGHYGYTF
TRBV4-3	TRBJ2-3	TRBD2	once	TGCGCCAGCAGCCTGGGACTAGCGGGTAGCACAGATACGCAGTATTTT	CASSLGLAGSTDTQYF
TRBV28	TRBJ1-4	TRBD1	NA	TGTGCCAGCAGACGCATCAGGGGGAAAGCAACTAATGAAAAACTGTTTTTT	CASRRIRGKATNEKLFF
TRBV5-4	TRBJ1-1	NA	NA	TGTGCCAGCAGCTCAGGGTCCTTATACACTGAAGCTTTCTTT	CASSSGSLYTEAFF
TRBV6-4	TRBJ2-6	TRBD1	once	TGTGCCAGCAGTGACGGGACAGGTGTCTCTGGGGCCAACGTCCTGACTTTC	CASSDGTGVSGANVLTF
TRBV5-1	TRBJ2-2	NA	NA	TGCGCCAGCAGCTTGGCTAGCACTTCGAACACCGGGGAGCTGTTTTTT	CASSLASTSNTGELFF
TRBV7-6	TRBJ2-1	NA	NA	TGTGCCAGCAGCTTAATGGACGGGAGAATCCCCAATGAGCAGTTCTTC	CASSLMDGRIPNEQFF
TRBV5-1	TRBJ1-1	NA	NA	TGCGCCAGCAGCAAAACAGACGGGAGGAACACTGAAGCTTTCTTT	CASSKTDGRNTEAFF
TRBV11-2	TRBJ2-7	NA	NA	TGTGCCAGCAGCTTAGATCGATCATCGGCAGGGAAAAACTACGAGCAGTACTTC	CASSLDRSSAGKNYEQYF
TRBV25-1	TRBJ2-2	NA	NA	TGTGCCAGCAGTGACTCTAGCGCGGACACCGGGGAGCTGTTTTTT	CASSDSSADTGELFF
TRBV2	TRBJ1-5	TRBD1	NA	TGTGCCAGCACTCCGACAGGGCCCAATCAGCCCCAGCATTTT	CASTPTGPNQPQHF
TRBV6-5	TRBJ1-2	NA	NA	TGTGCCAGCTTACGTCAGGGCTATGGCTATGGCTACACCTTC	CASLRQGYGYGYTF
TRBV29-1	TRBJ2-3	TRBD1	NA	TGCAGCGCCCAGACAGGGGGCGACACAGATACGCAGTATTTT	CSAQTGGDTDTQYF